The clone carrying this T cell receptor (beta chain) counts as medium-sized. Antigen: not known. The germline gives CDR1 LGHNA, CDR2 YNFKEQ. The V gene lost 3 bases and the J gene lost 2 bases, with 21 bases spanning the gap. This CDR3 region has 18 residues. This sample was taken from a study of cytomegalovirus exposure and HLA in healthy donors. Findings of the study overall: The authors later found TCR association rates varying by HLA locus, with DRB1 most and HLA-C fewest.

Donors in the study were healthy people who gave bone marrow. PCR was performed using 60 Vbeta and 13 Jbeta primers. Profiling relied on immunoSEQ multiplex PCR, and the TCRdb table lists in-frame clones only, not all of them. Among over 75,000 clones, around nine tenths were seen once, and the ten largest hold 8.5% to 10%. The receptor's source is a man aged 30 to 39 in good health and CMV-seropositive. Material for sequencing was PBMCs. The rearrangement links TRBV4-2 to TRBJ2-3, with a weak D call TRBD1 (6 bases). CDR3 bases: TGTGCCAGCAGCCATGGGTTCCTCCACAGGGAGATCACAGATACGCAGTATTTT. Translated: CASSHGFLHREITDTQYF.